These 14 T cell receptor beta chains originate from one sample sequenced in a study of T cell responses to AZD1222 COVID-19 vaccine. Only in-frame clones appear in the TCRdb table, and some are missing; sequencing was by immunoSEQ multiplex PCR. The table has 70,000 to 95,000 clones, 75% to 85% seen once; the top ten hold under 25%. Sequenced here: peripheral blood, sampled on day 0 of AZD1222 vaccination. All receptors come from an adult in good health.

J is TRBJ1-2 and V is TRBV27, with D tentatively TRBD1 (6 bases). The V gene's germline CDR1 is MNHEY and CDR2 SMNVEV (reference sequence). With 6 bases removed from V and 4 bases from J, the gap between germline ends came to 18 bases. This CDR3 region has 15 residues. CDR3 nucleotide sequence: TGTGCCAGCAGGCCCCCGGGGGGGCTGGGCTATGGCTACACCTTC. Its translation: CASRPPGGLGYGYTF.

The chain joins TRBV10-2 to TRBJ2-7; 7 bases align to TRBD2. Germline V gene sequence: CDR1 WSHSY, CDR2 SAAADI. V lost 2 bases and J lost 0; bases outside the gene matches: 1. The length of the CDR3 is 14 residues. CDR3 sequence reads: CASSEASGSYEQYF. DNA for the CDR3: TGCGCCAGCAGTGAGGCTAGCGGCTCCTACGAGCAGTACTTC.

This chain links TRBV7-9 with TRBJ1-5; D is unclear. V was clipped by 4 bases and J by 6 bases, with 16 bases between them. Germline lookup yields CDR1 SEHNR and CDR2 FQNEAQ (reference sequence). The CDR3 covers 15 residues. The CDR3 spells CASSSGFGETQPQHF. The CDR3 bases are TGTGCCAGCAGCTCGGGGTTTGGAGAAACTCAGCCCCAGCATTTT.

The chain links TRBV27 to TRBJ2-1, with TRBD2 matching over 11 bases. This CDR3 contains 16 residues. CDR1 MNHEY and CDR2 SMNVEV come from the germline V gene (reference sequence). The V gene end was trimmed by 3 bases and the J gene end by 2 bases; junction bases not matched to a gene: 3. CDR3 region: CASSLRSGRAYNEQFF. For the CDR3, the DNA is TGTGCCAGCAGTTTGCGTAGCGGGAGGGCCTACAATGAGCAGTTCTTC.

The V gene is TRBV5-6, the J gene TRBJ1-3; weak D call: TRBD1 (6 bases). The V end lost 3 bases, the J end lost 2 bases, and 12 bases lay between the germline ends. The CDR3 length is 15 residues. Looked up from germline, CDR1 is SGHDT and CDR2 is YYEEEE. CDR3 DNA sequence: TGTGCCAGCAGCTATTTACAGGGAACTGGAAACACCATATATTTT. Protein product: CASSYLQGTGNTIYF.

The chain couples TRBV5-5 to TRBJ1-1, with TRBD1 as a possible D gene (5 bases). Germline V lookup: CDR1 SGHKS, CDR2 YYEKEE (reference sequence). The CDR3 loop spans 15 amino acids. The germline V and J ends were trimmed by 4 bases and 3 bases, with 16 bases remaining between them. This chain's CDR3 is CASSRRSGGHTEAFF. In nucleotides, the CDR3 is TGTGCCAGCAGCAGGAGATCGGGGGGACACACTGAAGCTTTCTTT.

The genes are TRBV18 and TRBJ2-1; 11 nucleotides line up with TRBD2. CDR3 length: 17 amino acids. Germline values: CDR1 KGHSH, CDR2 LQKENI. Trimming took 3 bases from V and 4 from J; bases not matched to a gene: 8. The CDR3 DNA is TGTGCCAGCTCACCTAGCACCGGGACTAGCGGTTACAATGAGCAGTTCTTC. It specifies CASSPSTGTSGYNEQFF.

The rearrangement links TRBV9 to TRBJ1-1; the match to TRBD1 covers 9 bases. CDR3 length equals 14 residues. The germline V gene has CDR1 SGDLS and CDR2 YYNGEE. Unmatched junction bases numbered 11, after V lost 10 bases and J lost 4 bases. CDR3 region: CASAYRGQGTEAFF. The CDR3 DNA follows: TGTGCCTCTGCCTACAGGGGGCAGGGCACTGAAGCTTTCTTT.

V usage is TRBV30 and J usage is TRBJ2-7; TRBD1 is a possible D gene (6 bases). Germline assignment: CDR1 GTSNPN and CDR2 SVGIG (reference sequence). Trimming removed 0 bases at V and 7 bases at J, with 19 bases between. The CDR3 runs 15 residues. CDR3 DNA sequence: TGTGCCTGGAGTGTACTTGCGACAGGTCCGGGGGAGCAGTACTTC. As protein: CAWSVLATGPGEQYF.

The CDR3 loop reads CASRTTGVSYEQYF. Here the CDR3 DNA reads TGTGCCAGTAGGACTACAGGGGTCTCCTACGAGCAGTACTTC. V gene TRBV19 combines with J gene TRBJ2-7, with TRBD1 matching over 7 bases. Germline values: CDR1 LNHDA, CDR2 SQIVND (reference sequence). V was pared by 6 bases and J by 0 bases, with 5 bases of the junction left unmatched. There are 14 residues in the CDR3. The full variable domain, in which reference TRBV19 and TRBJ2-7 provide the parts outside the CDR3, is DGGITQSPKYLFRKEGQNVTLSCEQNLNHDAMYWYRQDPGQGLRLIYYSQIVNDFQKGDIAEGYSVSREKKESFPLTVTSAQKNPTAFYLCASRTTGVSYEQYFGPGTRLTVT.

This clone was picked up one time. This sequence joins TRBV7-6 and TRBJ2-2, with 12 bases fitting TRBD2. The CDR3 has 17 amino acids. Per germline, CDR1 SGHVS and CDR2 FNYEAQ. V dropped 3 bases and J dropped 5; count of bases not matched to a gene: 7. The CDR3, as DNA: TGTGCCAGCAGCTTGCCTAGCGGGGGGGCCCAAACCGGGGAGCTGTTTTTT. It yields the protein CASSLPSGGAQTGELFF.

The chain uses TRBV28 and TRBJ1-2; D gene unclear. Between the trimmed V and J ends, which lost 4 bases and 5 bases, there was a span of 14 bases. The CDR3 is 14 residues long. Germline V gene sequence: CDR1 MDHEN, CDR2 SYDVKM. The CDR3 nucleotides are TGTGCCAGCAGTTCTGGGCCCGTGGGGTATGGCTACACCTTC. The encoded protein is CASSSGPVGYGYTF.

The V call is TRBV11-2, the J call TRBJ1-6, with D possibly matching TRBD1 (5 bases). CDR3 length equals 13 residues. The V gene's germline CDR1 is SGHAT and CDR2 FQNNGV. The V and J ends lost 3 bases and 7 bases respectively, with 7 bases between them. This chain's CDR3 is CASSLRGNSPLHF. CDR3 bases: TGTGCCAGCAGCTTGCGGGGGAATTCACCCCTCCACTTT.

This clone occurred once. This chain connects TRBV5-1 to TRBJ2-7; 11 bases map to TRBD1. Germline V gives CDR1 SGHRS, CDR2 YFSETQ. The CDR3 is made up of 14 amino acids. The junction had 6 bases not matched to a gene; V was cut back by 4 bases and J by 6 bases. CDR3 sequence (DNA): TGCGCCAGCAGCCATCGGGACAGGGGGACCGAGCAGTACTTC. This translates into CASSHRDRGTEQYF. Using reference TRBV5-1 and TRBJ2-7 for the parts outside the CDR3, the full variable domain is KAGVTQTPRYLIKTRGQQVTLSCSPISGHRSVSWYQQTPGQGLQFLFEYFSETQRNKGNFPGRFSGRQFSNSRSEMNVSTLELGDSALYLCASSHRDRGTEQYFGPGTRLTVT.